These T cell receptor beta chains were read from a single sample in a study of cytomegalovirus exposure and HLA in healthy donors. The data were produced by immunoSEQ multiplex PCR, yet TCRdb's version contains in-frame clones alone and is incomplete. The data hold 100,000 to 120,000 clones, with around 77% observed a single time. Sequencing was done on a sample of PBMCs. The receptors stem from a woman aged 30 to 39 in good health and CMV-seropositive. Each CDR3 is given with its conserved first and last residue. Each record gives: J gene, V gene, D gene, clone size, CDR3 DNA, CDR3 protein. The D gene is left open where the match is weak. Expanded clones get a size class; other rows say once, few or many, or leave the size out.

TRBJ1-1 | TRBV19 | - | - | TGTGCCAGTAGTATATCTGGGCTTGGTGAAGCTTTCTTT | CASSISGLGEAFF
TRBJ1-1 | TRBV5-6 | - | - | TGTGCCAGCAGCTATGCCCCAGGGAACACTGAAGCTTTCTTT | CASSYAPGNTEAFF
TRBJ2-1 | TRBV7-8 | TRBD2 | few | TGTGCCAGCAGCTTAACCGGGACTAGCGGGAGAAGGGTCGGCAATGAGCAGTTCTTC | CASSLTGTSGRRVGNEQFF
TRBJ1-1 | TRBV11-1 | - | - | TGTGCCAGCAGCTTATTGGGAGGGAACACTGAAGCTTTCTTT | CASSLLGGNTEAFF
TRBJ1-2 | TRBV30 | TRBD1 | - | TGTGCCTGGACGGGGACAGGGGGAGTGTATAGCTATGGCTACACCTTC | CAWTGTGGVYSYGYTF
TRBJ2-3 | TRBV5-1 | - | - | TGCGCCAGCAGCTTGTCTCCTGCAGAAGATACGCAGTATTTT | CASSLSPAEDTQYF
TRBJ1-2 | TRBV5-6 | - | - | TGTGCCAGCAGCTTGGACAGCTATGGCTACACCTTC | CASSLDSYGYTF
TRBJ1-1 | TRBV10-1 | - | - | TGCGCCAGCAGGGCTTGGCAGGGCACTGAAGCTTTCTTT | CASRAWQGTEAFF
TRBJ2-1 | TRBV28 | - | - | TGTGCCAGCACCATGGGTGACTTACCTAATGAGCAGTTCTTC | CASTMGDLPNEQFF
TRBJ2-7 | TRBV27 | TRBD1 | - | TGTGCCAGCAGTTTGGACAGGGGCTACGAGCAGTACTTC | CASSLDRGYEQYF
TRBJ2-7 | TRBV11-3 | TRBD2 | - | TGTGCCAGCAGAGTAGCGGGGGCTGGTTTCGAGCAGTACTTC | CASRVAGAGFEQYF
TRBJ2-7 | TRBV2 | - | - | TGTTCTATCAAGGAGGACGCGGCATACGAGCAGTACTTC | CSIKEDAAYEQYF
TRBJ2-7 | TRBV7-8 | - | once | TGTGCCAGCAGCTTATGGGGGCAGGGTGGCGAGCAGTACTTC | CASSLWGQGGEQYF
TRBJ1-1 | TRBV9 | TRBD1 | - | TGTGCCAGCAGCCACAACTATTGGGGGCAGGGGGACACTGAAGCTTTCTTT | CASSHNYWGQGDTEAFF
TRBJ2-3 | TRBV10-3 | TRBD2 | - | TGTGCCATCAGCACGCCCAAGACTAGCGGGGGTACGTGGGCAGATACGCAGTATTTT | CAISTPKTSGGTWADTQYF
TRBJ1-6 | TRBV30 | TRBD1 | - | TGTGCCTGGAGGGGCCAGGGGGCCTCACCCCTCCACTTT | CAWRGQGASPLHF
TRBJ1-6 | TRBV9 | - | - | TGTGCCAGCAGCGCCGACAGAAATTCCCATAATTCACCCCTCCACTTT | CASSADRNSHNSPLHF
TRBJ1-5 | TRBV30 | TRBD1 | - | TGTGCCTGGAGTCCCGCGACAGGGTTGCAGCCCCAGCATTTT | CAWSPATGLQPQHF
TRBJ1-5 | TRBV19 | TRBD1 | - | TGTGCCAGTAGCCCTGACAGGGGCAATCAGCCCCAGCATTTT | CASSPDRGNQPQHF
TRBJ2-1 | TRBV6-4 | - | - | TGTGCCAGCAGTGACTCGAGCAGGGGCTACAATGAGCAGTTCTTC | CASSDSSRGYNEQFF
TRBJ1-1 | TRBV5-1 | - | - | TGCGCCAGCAGCTCTCAGGGGAACACTGAAGCTTTCTTT | CASSSQGNTEAFF
TRBJ2-1 | TRBV14 | - | - | TGTGCCAGCAGCCAAGATAGAGGTAATGAGCAGTTCTTC | CASSQDRGNEQFF
TRBJ2-4 | TRBV6-1 | TRBD1 | - | TGTGCCAGCAGAGGTCCAGGGGGAACACACATTCAGTACTTC | CASRGPGGTHIQYF
TRBJ1-2 | TRBV4-1 | - | once | TGCGCCAGCAGCCAAGATAACGCCAAGCTATATGGCTACACCTTC | CASSQDNAKLYGYTF
TRBJ2-7 | TRBV9 | TRBD1 | - | TGTGCCAGCAGCGCAACAGGGGGCAGGCACGAGCAGTACTTC | CASSATGGRHEQYF
TRBJ1-2 | TRBV28 | - | - | TGTGCCAGCAGTTTTCTGTCACTCTATGGCTACACCTTC | CASSFLSLYGYTF
TRBJ1-5 | TRBV21-1 | - | - | TGTGCCAGCAGCAAATTGGGAAATTCCCGGGACTGGGTACAGCCCCAGCATTTT | CASSKLGNSRDWVQPQHF
TRBJ1-1 | TRBV5-4 | TRBD1 | - | TGTGCCAGCAGCTTAGGTATTAGTGGACAGGATGAAGCTTTCTTT | CASSLGISGQDEAFF
TRBJ2-6 | TRBV5-6 | TRBD1 | few | TGTGCCAGCAGCTTATGGGACAGGCAATACTCTGGGGCCAACGTCCTGACTTTC | CASSLWDRQYSGANVLTF
TRBJ2-5 | TRBV5-4 | - | - | TGTGCCAGCAGCTTGGCCGTAGACGCGCGGTATCAAGAGACCCAGTACTTC | CASSLAVDARYQETQYF
TRBJ2-2 | TRBV6-4 | TRBD1 | - | TGTGCCAGCAGTGGGACAGGGGGACGCACCGGGGAGCTGTTTTTT | CASSGTGGRTGELFF
TRBJ1-6 | TRBV11-2 | - | - | TGTGCCAGCAGCTTAGGCGGAGGTTCGGTACCCCTCCACTTT | CASSLGGGSVPLHF
TRBJ2-1 | TRBV28 | - | - | TGTGCCAGCAGTATGACAGTATACAATGAGCAGTTCTTC | CASSMTVYNEQFF
TRBJ2-2 | TRBV6-5 | TRBD1 | - | TGTGCCAGCAGTTACGGACAGGGCGGGGAGCTGTTTTTT | CASSYGQGGELFF
TRBJ1-5 | TRBV5-1 | - | - | TGCGCCAGCAGCTTTGATGGGGCCGGCAATCAGCCCCAGCATTTT | CASSFDGAGNQPQHF
TRBJ2-1 | TRBV2 | - | - | TGTGCCAGCAGCGCGGAAATAAATGAGCAGTTCTTC | CASSAEINEQFF
TRBJ1-2 | TRBV19 | - | - | TGTGCCAGTATATCTCAGGGAGGCTATGGCTACACCTTC | CASISQGGYGYTF
TRBJ2-7 | TRBV5-1 | TRBD2 | few | TGCGCCAGCAGCTTGGGGACTAGCGGGGCGACCTACGAGCAGTACTTC | CASSLGTSGATYEQYF
TRBJ1-2 | TRBV11-2 | TRBD1 | - | TGTGCCAGCAGCTCGCTCCGGGACAGCCTGAACTATGGCTACACCTTC | CASSSLRDSLNYGYTF
TRBJ1-1 | TRBV5-4 | TRBD1 | few | TGTGCCAGCAGTGAGACAGGGGGAATGAACACTGAAGCTTTCTTT | CASSETGGMNTEAFF
TRBJ2-4 | TRBV5-5 | TRBD2 | - | TGTGCCAGCAGCTCGGCCGGACTAGCGGGAAACATTCAGTACTTC | CASSSAGLAGNIQYF
TRBJ2-7 | TRBV29-1 | - | - | TGCAGCGCAAGCGGAGCCGACTACGAGCAGTACTTC | CSASGADYEQYF
TRBJ1-2 | TRBV5-1 | - | - | TGCGCCAGCAGCTTGGCAGGGGATGGCTACACCTTC | CASSLAGDGYTF